A selection of T cell receptor beta chains follows, all from one sample in a study of cytomegalovirus exposure and HLA in healthy donors. Profiling relied on immunoSEQ multiplex PCR, and the TCRdb table lists in-frame clones only, not all of them. Among about 160,000 clones listed, roughly 86% were seen once. Sequenced input: PBMCs. Receptors were obtained from a woman aged 18-30 years in good health and CMV-seropositive. CDR3s include the opening cysteine and the closing phenylalanine or tryptophan. Fields, in order: clone size, V gene, CDR3 protein. Clone size is shown for a subset of rows, as once, few, many or a class of expanded clone.

>NA|TRBV30
CAWSVRGDTQYF
>NA|TRBV4-2
CASSREGEGSNYGYTF
>NA|TRBV5-1
CASSQGLVGAETQYF
>NA|TRBV4-1
CASSPFERDTTDTQYF
>NA|TRBV7-2
CASSLLGGRETQYF
>NA|TRBV27
CASSPGQGAYNEQFF
>few|TRBV10-2
CASSESIAPQWAFF
>NA|TRBV5-1
CASRMISGKNTEAFF
>NA|TRBV25-1
CASSDYRVGGQGEAFF
>NA|TRBV4-2
CASSQDNGAGVEQYF
>NA|TRBV29-1
CSGSFSGKQYF
>NA|TRBV14
CASSQEGRDTQYF
>NA|TRBV11-2
CASSGGSFGADTQYF
>NA|TRBV25-1
CASSDPSDHNEQFF
>NA|TRBV7-2
CASSSRTGWQYF
>NA|TRBV4-2
CASSQDREGLAEQYF
>NA|TRBV10-2
CASSEFLAGAQFF
>NA|TRBV28
CASSSPRAYQPQHF
>NA|TRBV9
CASSPDAGSYEQYF
>NA|TRBV28
CASSLLPGQGGGTDTQYF
>NA|TRBV28
CAGQGGNQPQHF
>few|TRBV2
CASRVDWSNEQFF
>NA|TRBV6-1
CASRGDTTSYEQYF